Each of the 27 T cell receptor beta chains below was sequenced from the same sample in a study of T cell changes during pregnancy in multiple sclerosis. The protocol was immunoSEQ multiplex PCR, while the TCRdb copy is restricted to in-frame clones and leaves out a portion. In the table there are 65,000 to 90,000 clones, roughly 90% of which are singletons. The sample in question was peripheral blood, obtained in the second trimester of pregnancy. These receptors were taken from a female donor with multiple sclerosis, enrolled in a pregnancy study.

The V gene is TRBV18, the J gene TRBJ1-2; TRBD1 aligns across 9 bases. Germline V gene sequence: CDR1 KGHSH, CDR2 LQKENI. This CDR3 spans 18 amino acids. V was pared by 3 bases and J by 0 bases, with 11 bases of the junction left unmatched. The DNA of the CDR3 is TGTGCCAGCTCACCGAGGTCCGGACAGGGGCCCGCTAACTATGGCTACACCTTC. Translating gives CASSPRSGQGPANYGYTF.

This chain links TRBV13 with TRBJ2-1; 9 bases are a match to TRBD1. Losses at the gene ends were 3 bases for V and 5 bases for J; bases not matched to a gene: 2. The germline gives CDR1 PRHDT, CDR2 FYEKMQ (reference sequence). This CDR3 region has 14 residues. DNA of the CDR3: TGTGCCAGCAGCTTCCGGGACAGGGACAATGAGCAGTTCTTC. Translated, it gives CASSFRDRDNEQFF.

The rearrangement links TRBV7-9 to TRBJ1-2, with 7 bases fitting TRBD1. V shed 4 bases and J 1 base; nucleotides not matched to a gene: 6. Germline V gene data show CDR1 as SEHNR and CDR2 as FQNEAQ (reference sequence). This CDR3 region has 15 residues. The CDR3 loop reads CASSSLTGINYGYTF. In DNA, the CDR3 is TGTGCCAGCAGCTCCCTGACAGGGATTAACTATGGCTACACCTTC.

The rearrangement joins TRBV11-2 to TRBJ2-7, with 7 bases identical to TRBD2. V dropped 3 bases and J dropped 5; count of bases not matched to a gene: 10. This CDR3 spans 15 amino acids. In germline, CDR1 is SGHAT, CDR2 FQNNGV. The CDR3 DNA is TGTGCCAGCAGCTTTTGGACTAGTACCACCCACGAGCAGTACTTC. It encodes CASSFWTSTTHEQYF.

DNA of the CDR3: TGTGCCAGTAGTATCCAAGGGGCAGCCCACGAGCAGTACTTC. Translating gives CASSIQGAAHEQYF. The chain couples TRBV19 to TRBJ2-7, with D possibly TRBD1 on 5 matching bases. Trimming shortened V by 3 bases and J by 5 bases, and 14 bases separated the two germline ends. This CDR3 has 14 residues. In germline, CDR1 is LNHDA, CDR2 SQIVND (reference sequence).

The gene calls are TRBV7-2 and TRBJ1-2; possible D gene TRBD1, 5 bases. CDR1 and CDR2 from the germline V gene are SGHTA and FQGNSA. The CDR3 spans 17 residues. Trimming left V 5 bases short and J 4 bases short, with 23 bases between. CDR3 nucleotide sequence: TGTGCCAGCAGCACAGAACCCCTAGTGGTCGGGGGCTATGGCTACACCTTC. Translation: CASSTEPLVVGGYGYTF.

The genes are TRBV5-8 and TRBJ2-7; weak D call: TRBD1 (5 bases). Germline-derived CDR1 and CDR2 are SGHTS and YDEGEE. This CDR3 comprises 13 residues. Trimming took 2 bases from V and 1 from J, leaving 7 bases between them. The CDR3 sequence is CASSFGASYEQYF. The CDR3 DNA is TGTGCCAGCAGCTTTGGGGCTTCCTACGAGCAGTACTTC.

The chain couples TRBV27 to TRBJ1-1; 9 bases line up with TRBD1. Trimming cost V 5 bases and J 11 bases; bases outside gene matches: 18. The CDR3 loop spans 16 amino acids. The germline V gene encodes CDR1 MNHEY and CDR2 SMNVEV (reference sequence). CDR3 sequence (DNA): TGTGCCAGCAGTCCCGGGACAGGGAGGTGGTTCGCGCGGGCTTTCTTT. This codes for CASSPGTGRWFARAFF.

The chain recombines TRBV19 with TRBJ1-5; D gene ambiguous. Germline V gives CDR1 LNHDA, CDR2 SQIVND (reference sequence). This CDR3 has 14 residues. Between the trimmed V and J ends, which lost 1 base and 3 bases, there was a span of 7 bases. Here the CDR3 DNA reads TGTGCCAGTAGTATAGGGCGGATCAATCAGCCCCAGCATTTT. It translates to CASSIGRINQPQHF.

This sequence joins TRBV6-5 and TRBJ1-5, with TRBD1 identical over 7 bases. This CDR3 spans 16 amino acids. Per the germline V gene, CDR1 is MNHEY and CDR2 is SVGAGI. V lost 0 bases, J lost 6 bases, and 8 bases stayed unmatched. CDR3 in amino acids: CASSYSGRGIGQPQHF. Written as DNA, the CDR3 is TGTGCCAGCAGTTACTCGGGCAGGGGGATCGGTCAGCCCCAGCATTTT.

CDR3 sequence: CASSGLRGAYNSPLHF. Written as DNA, the CDR3 is TGTGCCAGCAGCGGACTCCGGGGGGCCTATAATTCACCCCTCCACTTT. The genes are TRBV7-9 and TRBJ1-6; TRBD1 might be the D (5 bases). CDR1 SEHNR and CDR2 FQNEAQ come from the germline V gene (reference sequence). V lost 5 bases, J lost 2 bases, and 13 bases lay in between. This CDR3 region has 16 residues.

The J gene is TRBJ2-7, the V gene TRBV28; the D gene is possibly TRBD1 (6 bases). Germline loops: CDR1 MDHEN, CDR2 SYDVKM. There are 15 residues in the CDR3. The ends were cut back, 7 bases at V and 3 bases at J, with 19 bases in the middle. The CDR3 reads CASNAGVGDHYEQYF. For the CDR3, the DNA is TGTGCCAGCAACGCAGGGGTAGGGGACCACTACGAGCAGTACTTC.

The chain carries TRBV27 and TRBJ2-3; D is uncertain. The CDR3 has 11 residues. CDR1 and CDR2 from the germline V gene are MNHEY and SMNVEV (reference sequence). V lost 3 bases, J lost 5 bases, and 3 bases lay in between. CDR3 loop: CASSFLDTQYF. As DNA, the CDR3 is TGTGCCAGCAGTTTTCTAGATACGCAGTATTTT.

This chain links TRBV19 with TRBJ2-1; a possible D gene is TRBD2 (7 bases). The CDR3 sequence is 15 residues long. Trimming removed 3 bases from V and 0 bases from J, with 9 bases in between. Germline V gene sequence: CDR1 LNHDA, CDR2 SQIVND (reference sequence). The CDR3 DNA reads as TGTGCCAGTAGTATCGCGGGGGCCTCCTACAATGAGCAGTTCTTC. Translated: CASSIAGASYNEQFF.

This rearrangement joins TRBV7-9 to TRBJ2-7; 12 bases are a match to TRBD2. This CDR3 contains 15 residues. With 5 bases clipped from V and 7 bases from J, the junction kept 9 bases outside the gene matches. CDR1 is SEHNR and CDR2 is FQNEAQ in the germline V gene (reference sequence). The DNA for the CDR3 is TGTGCCAGCAGCCCCGGGACTAGCGGGCCGTTGGAGCAGTACTTC. Amino acid sequence: CASSPGTSGPLEQYF.

The CDR3 here is CASSTRQGAQYF. CDR3 coding DNA: TGTGCCAGCAGTACAAGACAGGGCGCGCAGTATTTT. The V call is TRBV6-5, the J call TRBJ2-3, with 7 bases that match TRBD1. The J segment lost 10 bases and the V segment lost 5 bases, leaving 6 bases of the junction unmatched. The germline V gene has CDR1 MNHEY and CDR2 SVGAGI. The CDR3 is made up of 12 amino acids.

This rearrangement joins TRBV19 to TRBJ2-7; D not certain. The V gene's germline CDR1 is LNHDA and CDR2 SQIVND (reference sequence). Trimming left V 0 bases short and J 7 bases short, with 19 bases between. The CDR3 is 16 amino acids. The CDR3 is CASSIDSTEVPWEQYF. The DNA of the CDR3 is TGTGCCAGTAGTATAGATTCTACCGAAGTCCCTTGGGAGCAGTACTTC.

The chain employs TRBV11-3 and TRBJ2-3, with a tentative D call TRBD2 (5 bases). The CDR3 runs to 12 residues. Deletions cut 4 bases from V and 6 bases from J, with 8 bases between. From germline, CDR1 is SGHNT and CDR2 YENEEA. Here the CDR3 DNA reads TGTGCCAGCAGCTCGGAGGCGGATACGCAGTATTTT. Translated, it gives CASSSEADTQYF.

For the CDR3, the DNA is TGTGCCAGTAGTATCCAGGGCCTAGCGGGATACAATGAGCAGTTCTTC. Translation gives CASSIQGLAGYNEQFF. The chain carries TRBV19 and TRBJ2-1, with 9 bases that match TRBD2. CDR3 length equals 16 residues. Germline-derived CDR1 and CDR2 are LNHDA and SQIVND (reference sequence). The trim removed 3 bases at V and 4 bases at J, leaving 7 bases unmatched.

This chain uses TRBV7-2 with TRBJ2-3; D is undetermined. The CDR3 extends over 13 amino acids. Trimming pared 1 base from V and 6 bases from J, leaving 8 bases between. Germline CDR1 reads SGHTA; CDR2 reads FQGNSA. The CDR3 sequence is CASSLGLVDTQYF. CDR3 DNA sequence: TGTGCCAGCAGCTTAGGGCTAGTGGATACGCAGTATTTT. Looking up the rest from reference TRBV7-2 and TRBJ2-3 gives the full variable domain: GAGVSQSPSNKVTEKGKDVELRCDPISGHTALYWYRQSLGQGLEFLIYFQGNSAPDKSGLPSDRFSAERTGGSVSTLTIQRTQQEDSAVYLCASSLGLVDTQYFGPGTRLTVL.

The genes are TRBV6-1 and TRBJ2-2, with TRBD2 matching 9 bases. CDR1 MNHNS and CDR2 SASEGT come from the germline V gene. The CDR3 length is 15 residues. Losses at the gene ends were 6 bases for V and 2 bases for J; bases not matched to a gene: 4. CDR3 loop: CASRQTSGNTGELFF. The CDR3 DNA is TGTGCCAGCAGACAGACTAGCGGAAACACCGGGGAGCTGTTTTTT.

CDR3 protein: CASTKGIQREDEQYF. CDR3 nucleotides: TGTGCCAGCACCAAAGGTATCCAGCGGGAAGACGAGCAGTACTTC. V is TRBV21-1 and J is TRBJ2-7; the D call of TRBD2 is as the table states it, not checked on the DNA. TRBV21-1 constitutes a pseudogene. There are 15 residues in the CDR3.

V usage is TRBV6-5 and J usage is TRBJ2-3, with D tentatively TRBD2 (6 bases). Trimming shortened V by 4 bases and J by 1 base, and 12 bases separated the two germline ends. CDR3 length equals 15 residues. Germline CDR1 is MNHEY and CDR2 is SVGAGI. This CDR3 reads CASSSSVWGTDTQYF. CDR3 in DNA: TGTGCCAGCAGTTCTAGCGTTTGGGGCACAGATACGCAGTATTTT.

CDR3 region: CASRQGGPLQETQYF. DNA for the CDR3: TGTGCCAGCAGGCAGGGAGGGCCGTTACAAGAGACCCAGTACTTC. This chain uses TRBV6-1 with TRBJ2-5, with 7 nucleotides matching TRBD2. Trimming removed 6 bases from V and 2 bases from J; junction bases left unmatched: 9. This CDR3 is 15 amino acids long. The germline V gene has CDR1 MNHNS and CDR2 SASEGT.

The CDR3 nucleotides are TGTGCCAGCAGGGGCAGGGATGTCAATCAGCCCCAGCATTTT. This codes for CASRGRDVNQPQHF. The chain employs TRBV6-5 and TRBJ1-5; D might be TRBD1 (5 bases). The CDR3 spans 14 residues. Germline CDR1 is MNHEY and CDR2 is SVGAGI. Trimming shortened V by 6 bases and J by 3 bases, and 12 bases separated the two germline ends.

The J gene is TRBJ2-7, the V gene TRBV27, with 10 bases that match TRBD1. The CDR3 is 13 residues long. V gave up 5 bases and J gave up 4 bases; unmatched junction bases: 2. Germline CDR1 reads MNHEY; CDR2 reads SMNVEV (reference sequence). The CDR3 nucleotides are TGTGCCAGCAGTGGGACAGGGGAATACGAGCAGTACTTC. Amino acid sequence: CASSGTGEYEQYF.

The chain recombines TRBV7-8 with TRBJ2-1; 11 bases match TRBD2. Per germline, CDR1 SGHVS and CDR2 FQNEAQ. The CDR3 extends over 17 amino acids. V dropped 5 bases and J dropped 6; count of bases not matched to a gene: 12. The CDR3 DNA reads TGTGCCAGCAGCCTAACCTTTAGCGGGGGGGCCGGCAATGAGCAGTTCTTC. As protein: CASSLTFSGGAGNEQFF.